The sequence of this TCR beta chain was determined in a study of blood T cell repertoires in COVID-19. Overall study context: COVID-19 samples collected from the United States, Italy and Spain covered acute and convalescent phases. The analysed material was cDNA or gDNA that came from T cells, B-cell-depleted T cells, or PBMCs.

Repertoires were generated with immunoSEQ multiplex PCR, while TCRdb's copy carries only in-frame clones and drops some. In the table there are some 300,000 clones, approximately 80% of which are singletons. Germline-derived CDR1 and CDR2 are MNHNS and SASEGT. This CDR3 is built from 14 residues. Trimming pared 3 bases from V and 3 bases from J, leaving 12 bases between. The sample was peripheral blood. The J gene is TRBJ2-7, the V gene TRBV6-1, with D perhaps matching TRBD2 (6 bases). The TCR was taken from a woman aged 45-65 years with active or convalescent COVID-19. For the CDR3, the DNA is TGTGCCAGCAGTGAGTGGCGGGACGTCTACGAGCAGTACTTC. It encodes CASSEWRDVYEQYF.